These 8 T cell receptor beta chains were sequenced from one sample in a study of T-cell reconstitution after alpha-beta-depleted transplantation in children (dated by TCRdb to the mid-2010s). Receptor libraries were prepared by PCR. TCRdb records Illumina HiSeq 2500 as the sequencer. To normalize quantification of the TCRbeta repertoire, the TCR libraries were built with molecular barcoding that relied on unique molecular identifiers. Using fastp at Q25 and MiXCR, TCRdb reprocessed the public reads and kept productive beta chains. For every CDR3 protein sequence, its rows merge into one entry that carries the most common genes and DNA. This sample lists about 900,000 distinct CDR3 sequences; roughly 29% were detected once. Over 25% of the sample comes from the top ten. Read against the paper, the sample's treatment or condition label means: allogeneic hematopoietic cell transplantation with graft depleted of TCRalphabeta T cells and CD19 B cells.

Sequencing was performed on PBMCs, mostly from graft donor cells, taken 360 days after TCRalphabeta/CD19-depleted stem cell transplant. These receptors were obtained from a boy younger than two who had a stem cell transplant for SCID, so the T cells may come from the graft donor.

The gene calls are TRBV7-6 and TRBJ2-2; D is uncertain. The CDR3 has 12 amino acids. The germline V and J ends were trimmed by 2 bases and 8 bases, with 6 bases remaining between them. Germline-derived CDR1 and CDR2 are SGHVS and FNYEAQ. The CDR3 DNA reads TGTGCCAGCAGCTTACCCCAGGGGGAGCTGTTTTTT. Translated, it gives CASSLPQGELFF.

The rearrangement uses TRBV19 and TRBJ1-1; a possible D gene is TRBD1 (5 bases). Germline CDR1 is LNHDA and CDR2 is SQIVND (reference sequence). The CDR3 contains 16 residues. Trimming left V 6 bases short and J 1 base short, with 18 bases between. This CDR3 is CASRAQSRGGNTEAFF. The CDR3 bases are TGTGCCAGTAGGGCCCAGTCGAGGGGAGGGAACACTGAAGCTTTCTTT.

The genes are TRBV20-1 and TRBJ2-1; the match to TRBD2 covers 10 bases. Germline CDR1 DFQATT, CDR2 SNEGSKA (reference sequence). The CDR3 consists of 15 residues. The V and J ends lost 4 bases and 8 bases, in that order; junction bases with no gene match: 11. The CDR3: CSANPTSGVGDEQFF. The CDR3 DNA reads TGCAGTGCTAATCCTACTAGCGGGGTAGGGGATGAGCAGTTCTTC.

This clonotype was seen a handful of times. This sequence joins TRBV10-2 and TRBJ1-1, with D tentatively TRBD1 (6 bases). Per the germline V gene, CDR1 is WSHSY and CDR2 is SAAADI. The CDR3 runs 12 residues. The V and J ends lost 6 bases and 7 bases respectively, with 12 bases between them. CDR3 in amino acids: CASRGPGVEAFF. The CDR3 DNA reads as TGCGCCAGCAGAGGTCCAGGGGTTGAAGCTTTCTTT.

This sequence joins TRBV6-1 and TRBJ1-2; tentative D call: TRBD1 (6 bases). The CDR3 runs to 15 residues. CDR1 and CDR2 from the germline V gene are MNHNS and SASEGT. The V end was cut by 5 bases, the J end by 2 bases, with 15 bases between. The chain's CDR3 is CASSPTGLGNYGYTF. Written as DNA, the CDR3 is TGTGCCAGCAGTCCCACAGGGCTGGGCAACTATGGCTACACCTTC.

The chain recombines TRBV20-1 with TRBJ2-7, with D maybe TRBD2 (6 bases). V gave up 5 bases and J gave up 6 bases, with 14 bases separating them. This CDR3 is 12 amino acids long. The germline V gene encodes CDR1 DFQATT and CDR2 SNEGSKA (reference sequence). CDR3 region: CSASPGASEQYF. The CDR3 bases are TGCAGTGCTTCCCCGGGAGCGAGCGAGCAGTACTTC.

V is TRBV20-1 and J is TRBJ1-3, with unresolved D. V gave up 3 bases and J gave up 3 bases, with 9 bases separating them. The CDR3 consists of 13 residues. The germline gives CDR1 DFQATT, CDR2 SNEGSKA (reference sequence). DNA for the CDR3: TGCAGTGCTAGCCCGAGTGGTGGAAACACCATATATTTT. The encoded protein is CSASPSGGNTIYF.

The chain couples TRBV20-1 to TRBJ2-6, with no clear D. V lost 0 bases to trimming and J lost 0 bases, with 6 bases between them. The germline V gene has CDR1 DFQATT and CDR2 SNEGSKA (reference sequence). This CDR3 spans 15 amino acids. The CDR3 is CSAREQLSGANVLTF. The CDR3 DNA reads as TGCAGTGCTAGAGAACAGCTCTCTGGGGCCAACGTCCTGACTTTC.